This T cell receptor beta chain was captured by sequencing in a study of TIL therapy for anti-PD-1-resistant metastatic lung cancer. The libraries were made with immunoSEQ v3. Sequencing depth was 1.9 million or so read pairs for survey level, about 5-6 million for deep. Profiling relied on immunoSEQ multiplex PCR, and the TCRdb table lists in-frame clones only, not all of them. Of approximately 20,000 clones listed, 60% to 85% are singletons. General study results and limits: Treatment-naive, never-smoker and oncogene-addicted patients were overrepresented in this highly selected cohort.

V was pared by 1 base and J by 0 bases, with 6 bases between. The CDR3 spans 15 residues. Per the germline V gene, CDR1 is MNHEY and CDR2 is SVGAGI. Time point denoted: pre-treatment sample, taken before nivolumab and TIL therapy. Details on this clone: What it binds is not known.

Sample: blood, taken at baseline. This chain links TRBV6-5 with TRBJ2-2; D is unclear. The source is a person aged 30 to 80 with non-small cell lung cancer. The CDR3 here is CASSYFRTNTGELFF. The CDR3 nucleotides are TGTGCCAGCAGTTACTTCAGGACGAACACCGGGGAGCTGTTTTTT.